The 24 T cell receptor beta chains below were found in one sample sequenced in a study of T-cell reconstitution after alpha-beta-depleted transplantation in children. The TCRbeta library incorporated unique molecular identifiers. From the PCR reads, TCRdb called clonotypes with MiXCR, one entry per CDR3 protein. The sample has a few hundred thousand distinct CDR3 sequences; approximately 13% are singletons. Material: PBMCs, mostly from graft donor cells, obtained 360 days after TCRalphabeta/CD19-depleted stem cell transplant. Receptor source: a male patient aged 10 to 17 who had a stem cell transplant for acute myeloid leukemia, so the T cells may come from the graft donor.

This clonotype was seen a handful of times. V is TRBV30 and J is TRBJ2-1; D remains unclear. The CDR3 totals 15 residues. Germline-derived CDR1 and CDR2 are GTSNPN and SVGIG (reference sequence). Trimming took 0 bases from V and 2 from J, leaving 11 bases between them. The CDR3 protein is CAWSVVTDTYNEQFF. The CDR3 DNA is TGTGCCTGGAGTGTTGTGACCGATACCTACAATGAGCAGTTCTTC.

This clonotype appeared many times. This chain's CDR3 is CASTAGGPSHNEQFF. The DNA for the CDR3 is TGTGCCAGCACAGCGGGCGGGCCGAGTCACAATGAGCAGTTCTTC. The chain employs TRBV6-2 or TRBV6-3 and TRBJ2-1; maybe TRBD2 (6 bases). The ends were cut back, 7 bases at V and 5 bases at J, with 18 bases in the middle. The germline gives CDR1 MNHEY, CDR2 SVGEGT. CDR3 length equals 15 residues.

This clonotype appeared a few times. This chain uses TRBV28 with TRBJ1-2; tentative D call: TRBD1 (6 bases). The V and J ends lost 3 bases and 4 bases respectively, with 12 bases between them. This CDR3 has 14 residues. From germline, CDR1 is MDHEN and CDR2 SYDVKM. CDR3: CASSFRGGAYGYTF. The CDR3 DNA sequence: TGTGCCAGCAGTTTTCGTGGGGGCGCCTATGGCTACACCTTC.

This clonotype was seen only a few times. The rearrangement links TRBV20-1 to TRBJ2-7; the match to TRBD2 covers 10 bases. The trim removed 4 bases at V and 3 bases at J, leaving 9 bases unmatched. The CDR3 has 15 residues. CDR1 DFQATT and CDR2 SNEGSKA come from the germline V gene (reference sequence). CDR3 sequence (DNA): TGCAGTGCTACTAGCGGGAGACAGCCGGTCTACGAGCAGTACTTC. This encodes CSATSGRQPVYEQYF.

The chain couples TRBV2 to TRBJ2-1; D possibly uses TRBD1 or TRBD2 (5 bases each). Germline CDR1 reads SNHLY; CDR2 reads FYNNEI. The V gene lost 6 bases and the J gene lost 9 bases, with 18 bases spanning the gap. The CDR3 spans 14 residues. The DNA for the CDR3 is TGTGCCAGCAGCGCCGTGGTAGCGAGGGGTGAGCAGTTCTTC. Its translation: CASSAVVARGEQFF.

As regards this clonotype: Compared with germline, one end of the junction differs, possibly owing to a read error. The rearrangement uses TRBV14 and TRBJ1-1; 7 bases align to TRBD1. This CDR3 is 11 amino acids long. Germline V gene data show CDR1 as SGHDN and CDR2 as FVKESK. The CDR3 spells CASSAPGQQSF. CDR3 nucleotide sequence: TGTGCCAGCAGCGCGCCGGGACAGCAGTCGTTT.

V and J are TRBV20-1 and TRBJ2-1, with a tentative D call TRBD2 (5 bases). V lost 6 bases and J lost 0, with 12 bases in between. The CDR3 contains 14 residues. Germline values: CDR1 DFQATT, CDR2 SNEGSKA (reference sequence). The CDR3 DNA is TGCAGTGCCTTATGGAGCGGCTCCTACAATGAGCAGTTCTTC. Amino acids: CSALWSGSYNEQFF.

This clonotype was detected many times. CDR3 residues: CSVALLAASYEQYF. CDR3 bases: TGCAGCGTGGCCCTACTAGCGGCCTCCTACGAGCAGTACTTC. The chain joins TRBV29-1 to TRBJ2-7, with 8 bases lining up with TRBD2. Germline V gives CDR1 SQVTM, CDR2 ANQGSEA. CDR3 length equals 14 residues. Trimming took 6 bases from V and 0 from J; bases not matched to a gene: 7.

V usage is TRBV30 and J usage is TRBJ2-1; D not certain. The CDR3 totals 10 residues. V dropped 5 bases and J dropped 6 bases, with 5 bases sitting between them. Germline V gene data show CDR1 as GTSNPN and CDR2 as SVGIG (reference sequence). CDR3 bases: TGTGCCTGGTCTAGCAATGAGCAGTTCTTC. Translated: CAWSSNEQFF. The entire variable domain, with the rest obtained from reference TRBV30 and TRBJ2-1, is as follows: SQTIHQWPATLVQPVGSPLSLECTVEGTSNPNLYWYRQAAGRGLQLLFYSVGIGQISSEVPQNLSASRPQDRQFILSSKKLLLSDSGFYLCAWSSNEQFFGPGTRLTVL.

This clonotype was picked up many times. The chain couples TRBV3-1 to TRBJ2-5; 7 bases are shared with TRBD2. Germline CDR1 reads LGHDT; CDR2 reads YNNKEL (reference sequence). The length of the CDR3 is 15 residues. The V gene end was trimmed by 4 bases and the J gene end by 3 bases; junction bases not matched to a gene: 8. In nucleotides, the CDR3 is TGTGCCAGCAGCCGTGGGATCGGGGGGAAAGAGACCCAGTACTTC. It specifies CASSRGIGGKETQYF.

This clonotype came up many times. This rearrangement joins TRBV29-1 to TRBJ2-5; D call uncertain. Germline values: CDR1 SQVTM, CDR2 ANQGSEA. Trimming cost V 6 bases and J 1 base, with 9 bases left between them. This CDR3 region has 12 residues. CDR3 protein: CSVGLAQETQYF. CDR3 nucleotide sequence: TGCAGCGTCGGCCTTGCCCAAGAGACCCAGTACTTC.

The chain uses TRBV7-3 and TRBJ2-7; D gene ambiguous. The germline V and J ends were trimmed by 2 bases and 5 bases, with 13 bases remaining between them. Germline V gene data show CDR1 as SGHTA and CDR2 as FQGTGA. CDR3 length equals 14 residues. The chain's CDR3 is CASSLLGGIDEQYF. The CDR3 nucleotides read TGTGCCAGCAGCTTACTGGGTGGGATTGACGAGCAGTACTTC. Full variable domain (missing parts from reference TRBV7-3 and TRBJ2-7): GAGVSQTPSNKVTEKGKYVELRCDPISGHTALYWYRQSLGQGPEFLIYFQGTGAADDSGLPNDRFFAVRPEGSVSTLKIQRTERGDSAVYLCASSLLGGIDEQYFGPGTRLTVT.

CDR3: CASSLGLTGTDTQYF. CDR3 sequence (DNA): TGCGCCAGCAGCCTCGGACTGACTGGCACAGATACGCAGTATTTT. J is TRBJ2-3 and V is TRBV4-3, with D maybe TRBD2 (5 bases). The CDR3 is 15 residues long. Germline CDR1 and CDR2: LGHNA and YSLEER. V was pared by 4 bases and J by 1 base, with 12 bases between.

In DNA form, the CDR3 reads TGCAGCGTTGAAGTAGAGTCCAGCGGGAGATGGACCGGGGAGCTGTTTTTT. This gives the protein CSVEVESSGRWTGELFF. V gene TRBV29-1 combines with J gene TRBJ2-2, with TRBD2 matching 8 bases. Trimming removed 1 base from V and 5 bases from J; junction bases left unmatched: 12. The V gene's germline CDR1 is SQVTM and CDR2 ANQGSEA. This CDR3 comprises 17 residues.

This clonotype was picked up a small number of times. V and J are TRBV28 and TRBJ2-2; 8 bases align to TRBD2. The ends lost 3 bases at V and 5 bases at J; junction bases unmatched: 5. Per the germline V gene, CDR1 is MDHEN and CDR2 is SYDVKM. This CDR3 is built from 15 residues. CDR3 DNA: TGTGCCAGCAGTTTGAGACTAGCGATAACCGGGGAGCTGTTTTTT. Translated, it gives CASSLRLAITGELFF. The variable domain in full, with the rest retrieved from reference TRBV28 and TRBJ2-2, is DVKVTQSSRYLVKRTGEKVFLECVQDMDHENMFWYRQDPGLGLRLIYFSYDVKMKEKGDIPEGYSVSREKKERFSLILESASTNQTSMYLCASSLRLAITGELFFGEGSRLTVL.

V and J are TRBV7-2 and TRBJ2-1, with 7 bases that match TRBD1. Germline V gene data show CDR1 as SGHTA and CDR2 as FQGNSA. The CDR3 has 12 amino acids. With 4 bases clipped from V and 9 bases from J, the junction kept 3 bases outside the gene matches. For the CDR3, the DNA is TGTGCCAGCAGCTCGAACAGGGGTGAGCAGTTCTTC. Encoded protein: CASSSNRGEQFF.

The table lists this clonotype with a few counts. The chain combines TRBV7-9 with TRBJ2-3; TRBD1 matches 7 bases. This CDR3 contains 16 residues. V was clipped by 6 bases and J by 2 bases; unmatched bases: 11. CDR1 and CDR2 (germline): SEHNR, FQNEAQ (reference sequence). CDR3 in amino acids: CASRSTGAIYTDTQYF. CDR3 DNA sequence: TGTGCCAGCAGAAGTACAGGGGCGATATACACAGATACGCAGTATTTT.

This clonotype was counted a few times. The V and J genes are TRBV5-1 and TRBJ1-5, with a tentative D call TRBD1 (5 bases). Looked up from germline, CDR1 is SGHRS and CDR2 is YFSETQ. The CDR3 has 16 residues. Trimming took off 6 bases at V and 2 bases at J, with 18 bases between the two ends. The CDR3 DNA follows: TGCGCCAGCACCTACCGGGGGAAAACCGGCAATCAGCCCCAGCATTTT. Amino acids: CASTYRGKTGNQPQHF.

V and J are TRBV18 and TRBJ2-7; D may be TRBD1 (5 bases). CDR3 length equals 13 residues. Germline V CDR1 and CDR2: KGHSH, LQKENI. V shed 3 bases and J shed 2 bases, with 8 bases lying between them. Here the CDR3 DNA reads TGTGCCAGCTCACCGATCAGGGCCTACGAGCAGTACTTC. This translates into CASSPIRAYEQYF.

The chain recombines TRBV28 with TRBJ1-5; 7 nucleotides match TRBD1. Germline V gives CDR1 MDHEN, CDR2 SYDVKM. J gave up 6 bases and V 5 bases, and 4 bases lay outside the gene matches. This CDR3 is built from 13 residues. CDR3 loop: CASSLRGGQPQHF. In DNA form, the CDR3 reads TGTGCCAGCAGTCTCAGGGGGGGTCAGCCCCAGCATTTT.

This clonotype was seen at least ten times. The chain uses TRBV20-1 and TRBJ2-5, with TRBD2 as a possible D gene (6 bases). Germline CDR1 DFQATT, CDR2 SNEGSKA (reference sequence). CDR3 length: 12 residues. Trimming pared 3 bases from V and 4 bases from J, leaving 9 bases between. CDR3 bases: TGCAGTGCTAGTGGAGGGACAGAGACCCAGTACTTC. Translation: CSASGGTETQYF.

This clonotype was seen more than once but under ten times. The chain combines TRBV28 with TRBJ2-1; 7 bases match TRBD2. Losses at the gene ends were 3 bases for V and 6 bases for J; bases not matched to a gene: 8. Looked up from germline, CDR1 is MDHEN and CDR2 is SYDVKM. The CDR3 runs to 15 residues. The CDR3 reads CASSFRDYRRNEQFF. In nucleotides, the CDR3 is TGTGCCAGCAGTTTCCGGGACTACCGTCGCAATGAGCAGTTCTTC.

The V and J genes are TRBV29-1 and TRBJ2-7; TRBD2 might be the D (6 bases). The CDR3 runs to 12 residues. CDR1 SQVTM and CDR2 ANQGSEA come from the germline V gene. Deletions cut 4 bases from V and 3 bases from J, with 10 bases between. CDR3 sequence (DNA): TGCAGCGTTGGGCGGGGACTCTACGAGCAGTACTTC. Translated: CSVGRGLYEQYF.

This rearrangement joins TRBV30 to TRBJ2-1; 10 bases agree with TRBD2. The CDR3 runs to 15 residues. Germline CDR1 reads GTSNPN; CDR2 reads SVGIG (reference sequence). V gave up 1 base and J gave up 6 bases; unmatched junction bases: 6. CDR3 loop: CAWSDILAGSNEQFF. The CDR3 region has the DNA TGTGCCTGGAGTGATATACTAGCGGGGTCCAATGAGCAGTTCTTC.